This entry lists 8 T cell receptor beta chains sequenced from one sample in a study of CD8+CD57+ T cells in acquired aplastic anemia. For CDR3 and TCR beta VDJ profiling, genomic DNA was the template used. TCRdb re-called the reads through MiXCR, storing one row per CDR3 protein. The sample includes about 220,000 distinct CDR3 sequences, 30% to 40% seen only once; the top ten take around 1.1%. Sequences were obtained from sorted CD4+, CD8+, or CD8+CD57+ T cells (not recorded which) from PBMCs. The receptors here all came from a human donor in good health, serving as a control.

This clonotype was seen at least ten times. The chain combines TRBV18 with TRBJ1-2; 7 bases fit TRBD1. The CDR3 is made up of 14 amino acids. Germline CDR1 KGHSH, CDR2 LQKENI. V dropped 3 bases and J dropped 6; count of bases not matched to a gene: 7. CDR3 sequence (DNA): TGTGCCAGCTCACCTACAGGGGATGTTCATGGCTACACCTTC. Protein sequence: CASSPTGDVHGYTF.

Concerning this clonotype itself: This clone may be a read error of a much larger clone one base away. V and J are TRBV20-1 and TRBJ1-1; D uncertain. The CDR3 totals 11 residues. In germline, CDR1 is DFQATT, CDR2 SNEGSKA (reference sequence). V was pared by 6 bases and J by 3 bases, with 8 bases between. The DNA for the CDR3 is TGCAGTGCCCAAACGTACACTGAAGCTTTCTTT. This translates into CSAQTYTEAFF.

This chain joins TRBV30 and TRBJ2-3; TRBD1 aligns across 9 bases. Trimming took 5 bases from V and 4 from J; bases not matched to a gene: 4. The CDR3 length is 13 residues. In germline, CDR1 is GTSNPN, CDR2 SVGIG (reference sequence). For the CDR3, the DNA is TGTGCCTGGGGGACAGGGATTGCAGATACGCAGTATTTT. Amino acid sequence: CAWGTGIADTQYF.

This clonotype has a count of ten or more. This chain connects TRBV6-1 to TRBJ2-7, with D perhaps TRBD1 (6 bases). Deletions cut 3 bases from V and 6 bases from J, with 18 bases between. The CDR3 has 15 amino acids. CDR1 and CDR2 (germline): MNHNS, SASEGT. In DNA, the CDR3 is TGTGCCAGCAGTGATTTAGGCAGGGGCAATGTCGAGCAGTACTTC. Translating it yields CASSDLGRGNVEQYF.

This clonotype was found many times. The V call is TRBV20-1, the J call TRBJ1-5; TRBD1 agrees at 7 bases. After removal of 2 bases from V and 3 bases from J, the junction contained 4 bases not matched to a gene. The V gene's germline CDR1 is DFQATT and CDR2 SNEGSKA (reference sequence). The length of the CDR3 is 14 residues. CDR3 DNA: TGCAGTGCTAGATCTACAGGGGCCAATCAGCCCCAGCATTTT. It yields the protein CSARSTGANQPQHF.

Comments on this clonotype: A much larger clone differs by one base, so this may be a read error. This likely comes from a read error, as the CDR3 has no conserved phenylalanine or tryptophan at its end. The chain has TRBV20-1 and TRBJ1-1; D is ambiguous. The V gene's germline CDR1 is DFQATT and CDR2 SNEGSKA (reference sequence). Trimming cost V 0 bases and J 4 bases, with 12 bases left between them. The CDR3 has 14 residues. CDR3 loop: CSARDNRGTTEAFL. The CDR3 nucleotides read TGCAGTGCTAGAGATAATCGGGGAACCACTGAAGCTTTCTTG.

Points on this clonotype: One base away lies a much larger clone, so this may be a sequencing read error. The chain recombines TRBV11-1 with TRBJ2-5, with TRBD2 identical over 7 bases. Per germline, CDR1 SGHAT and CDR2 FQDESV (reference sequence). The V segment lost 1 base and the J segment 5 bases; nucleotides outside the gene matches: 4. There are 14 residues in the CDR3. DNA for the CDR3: TGTGCCAGCAGCTTAGGGGGGGGTGTGGAGACCCAGTACTTC. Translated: CASSLGGGVETQYF.

The CDR3 DNA reads as TGTGCCAGCAGTTTGGGTTGGATCACCGGGGAGCTGTTTTTT. This encodes CASSLGWITGELFF. The rearrangement links TRBV12-3 or TRBV12-4 to TRBJ2-2, with unresolved D. V was shortened by 3 bases and J by 4 bases, with 9 bases between the two germline ends. The CDR3 has 14 residues.